What follows are 2 T cell receptor beta chains derived from one specimen sequenced in a study of T-cell memory formation after mild COVID-19. One entry per CDR3 protein results from TCRdb running MiXCR on the 5' RACE reads. Of around 390,000 distinct CDR3 sequences in the sample, roughly 15% are singletons; the top ten hold 20% to 25%. The sample comprised PBMCs or a T cell subset sorted from them (not recorded which). Every receptor here comes from a man between 18 and 35 years old who had mild COVID-19 (a few samples of this study predate the infection). Cell type and time point are not known.

This clonotype was recorded only once. This chain joins TRBV5-1 and TRBJ2-2; TRBD2 is a possible D gene (6 bases). Trimming stripped 0 bases from V and 0 bases from J, with 12 bases between. The CDR3 contains 17 residues. Germline CDR1 is SGHRS and CDR2 is YFSETQ. For the CDR3, the DNA is TGCGCCAGCAGCTTGGCCATTGGGGGGACGAACACCGGGGAGCTGTTTTTT. Its protein product is CASSLAIGGTNTGELFF. The full variable domain, completed using reference TRBV5-1 and TRBJ2-2, is KAGVTQTPRYLIKTRGQQVTLSCSPISGHRSVSWYQQTPGQGLQFLFEYFSETQRNKGNFPGRFSGRQFSNSRSEMNVSTLELGDSALYLCASSLAIGGTNTGELFFGEGSRLTVL.

This clonotype has more than one count but fewer than ten. The V call is TRBV29-1, the J call TRBJ1-1; 9 nucleotides line up with TRBD1. The V segment lost 8 bases and the J segment 5 bases; nucleotides outside the gene matches: 9. This CDR3 has 13 residues. From germline, CDR1 is SQVTM and CDR2 ANQGSEA. The CDR3 loop is CSTNDRGKTEAFF. The CDR3 coding sequence is TGCAGCACCAATGACAGGGGGAAAACTGAAGCTTTCTTT. The full variable domain, with the rest looked up from reference TRBV29-1 and TRBJ1-1, is SAVISQKPSRDICQRGTSLTIQCQVDSQVTMMFWYRQQPGQSLTLIATANQGSEATYESGFVIDKFPISRPNLTFSTLTVSNMSPEDSSIYLCSTNDRGKTEAFFGQGTRLTVV.